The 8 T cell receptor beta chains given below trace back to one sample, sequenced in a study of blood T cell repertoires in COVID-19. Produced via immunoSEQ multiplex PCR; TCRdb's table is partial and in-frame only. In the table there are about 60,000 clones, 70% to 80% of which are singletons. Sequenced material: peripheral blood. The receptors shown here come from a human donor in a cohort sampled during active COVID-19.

This CDR3 reads CASSQSGLAGAEQFF. CDR3 nucleotide sequence: TGCGCCAGCAGCCAATCGGGACTAGCGGGTGCTGAGCAGTTCTTC. This chain joins TRBV4-3 and TRBJ2-1; 12 bases line up with TRBD2. The V and J ends lost 2 bases and 9 bases, in that order; junction bases with no gene match: 5. The CDR3 is 15 amino acids. Germline V CDR1 and CDR2: LGHNA, YSLEER.

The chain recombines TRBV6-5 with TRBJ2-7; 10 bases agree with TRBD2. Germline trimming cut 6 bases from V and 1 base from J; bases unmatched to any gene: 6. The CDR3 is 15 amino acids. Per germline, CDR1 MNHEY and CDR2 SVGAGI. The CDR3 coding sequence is TGTGCCAGCAGGCGCGGGACTAGCGTTTCCTACGAGCAGTACTTC. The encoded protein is CASRRGTSVSYEQYF.

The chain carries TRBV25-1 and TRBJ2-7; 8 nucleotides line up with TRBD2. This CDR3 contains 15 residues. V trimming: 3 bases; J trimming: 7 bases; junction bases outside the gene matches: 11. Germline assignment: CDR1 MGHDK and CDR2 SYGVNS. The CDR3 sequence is CASSEQREKSEEQYF. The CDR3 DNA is TGTGCCAGCAGTGAGCAGCGGGAGAAGTCGGAGGAGCAGTACTTC.

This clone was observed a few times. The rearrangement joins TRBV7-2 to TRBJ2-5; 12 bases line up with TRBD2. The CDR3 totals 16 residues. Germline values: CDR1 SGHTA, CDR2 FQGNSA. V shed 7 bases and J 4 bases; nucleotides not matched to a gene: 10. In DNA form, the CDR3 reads TGTGCCAGCACCCTGACTAGCGGGAGAAATGGAGAGACCCAGTACTTC. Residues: CASTLTSGRNGETQYF.

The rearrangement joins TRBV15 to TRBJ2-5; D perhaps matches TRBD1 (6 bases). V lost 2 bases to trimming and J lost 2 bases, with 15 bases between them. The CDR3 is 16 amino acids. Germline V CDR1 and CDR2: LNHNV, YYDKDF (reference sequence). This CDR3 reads CATSRRPGQTQETQYF. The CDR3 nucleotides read TGTGCCACCAGCAGACGTCCGGGACAAACTCAAGAGACCCAGTACTTC.

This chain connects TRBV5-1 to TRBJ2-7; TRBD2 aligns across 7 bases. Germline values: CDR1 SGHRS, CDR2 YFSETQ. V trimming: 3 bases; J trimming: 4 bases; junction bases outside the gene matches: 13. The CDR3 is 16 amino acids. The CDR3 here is CASSSTGSGLGYEQYF. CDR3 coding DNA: TGCGCCAGCAGCTCGACCGGTAGCGGGTTAGGGTACGAGCAGTACTTC.

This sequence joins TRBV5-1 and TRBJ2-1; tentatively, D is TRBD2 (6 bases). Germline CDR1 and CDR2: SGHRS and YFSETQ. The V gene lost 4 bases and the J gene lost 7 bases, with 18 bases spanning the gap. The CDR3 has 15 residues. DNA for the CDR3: TGCGCCAGCAGCGCGCCCGTAGCGGATGATAATGAGCAGTTCTTC. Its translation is CASSAPVADDNEQFF. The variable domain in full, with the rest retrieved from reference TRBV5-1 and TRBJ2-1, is KAGVTQTPRYLIKTRGQQVTLSCSPISGHRSVSWYQQTPGQGLQFLFEYFSETQRNKGNFPGRFSGRQFSNSRSEMNVSTLELGDSALYLCASSAPVADDNEQFFGPGTRLTVL.

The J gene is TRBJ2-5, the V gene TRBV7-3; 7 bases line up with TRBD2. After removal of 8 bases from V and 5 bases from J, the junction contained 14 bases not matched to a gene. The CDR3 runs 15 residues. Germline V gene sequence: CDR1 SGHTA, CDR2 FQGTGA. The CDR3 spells CASSLAGGFGETQYF. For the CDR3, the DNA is TGTGCCAGCTCCCTGGCCGGGGGGTTCGGGGAGACCCAGTACTTC.